This T cell receptor (beta chain) was identified in a study of vaccination and CD4 T cells after COVID-19. Study outcomes and limitations: The appearance of a median approximately 90% of reactive clones in convalescent patients occurred only post-vaccination.

CDR1 and CDR2 (germline): MNHNS, SASEGT. This CDR3 comprises 14 residues. With 2 bases removed from V and 9 bases from J, the gap between germline ends came to 17 bases. The Oncomine TCR Beta short-read assay was what sequenced the DNA obtained from cultured CD4+ T cells. Via MiXCR, TCRdb re-called the PCR reads, giving one row per CDR3 protein. The sample contains under 25,000 distinct CDR3 sequences, around 50% of which appear only once. Concerning this clonotype: Its antigen is unidentified.

Treatment: approximately nine-day PBMC culture with coronavirus spike peptide pools or control peptides (ViraFEST assay). V usage is TRBV6-1 and J usage is TRBJ2-7; D remains unclear. Sequences were obtained from cultured CD4+ T cells from blood. This TCR derives from a human donor with COVID-19. DNA of the CDR3: TGTGCCAGCAGTGAATTACTTTTGGCACCCGTGCAGTACTTC. Translation gives CASSELLLAPVQYF.